A selection of T cell receptor beta chains follows, all from one sample in a study of regulatory T cells in long-lasting Graves disease. TCRdb ran MiXCR on the multiplex PCR reads and lists one entry per CDR3 protein. The table lists some 250,000 distinct CDR3 sequences, roughly 18% of them singletons. The same specimen was also included in a second study, on T cells in Graves' hyperthyroidism and ophthalmopathy.

The material was peripheral blood mononuclear cells (PBMCs), obtained at new diagnosis, from a patient treated with antithyroid drugs. These receptors were taken from a woman aged 25 to 45 with Graves disease. Both conserved end residues are part of each CDR3. D genes are given only for firm matches. Clone size is shown for a subset of rows, as once, few, many or a class of expanded clone.

TRBJ2-3 many TRBV7-9 - CASSPKDRRTDTQYF TGTGCCAGCAGCCCCAAAGACAGACGCACAGATACGCAGTATTTT
TRBJ2-7 few TRBV29-1 - CSVEQGKSGEQYF TGCAGCGTTGAACAGGGGAAAAGCGGCGAGCAGTACTTC
TRBJ1-5 many TRBV4-1 TRBD1 CASSHGGRGSNQPQHF TGCGCCAGCAGCCATGGTGGCAGGGGGAGCAATCAGCCCCAGCATTTT
TRBJ1-1 many TRBV18 - CASSPSVLEAFF TGTGCCAGCTCACCGTCAGTCCTTGAAGCTTTCTTT
TRBJ1-2 few TRBV15 - CATSRETSPGRGYTF TGTGCCACCAGCAGAGAAACCAGTCCGGGTCGCGGCTACACCTTC
TRBJ1-1 - TRBV7-2 TRBD1 CASSDYEGAWTEAFF TGTGCCAGCAGCGATTATGAGGGGGCTTGGACTGAAGCTTTCTTT
TRBJ1-3 few TRBV5-6 - CASSPGSYGNTIYF TGTGCCAGCAGCCCCGGGTCGTATGGAAACACCATATATTTT
TRBJ1-1 many TRBV5-1 - CASRKDTEAFF TGCGCCAGCAGAAAGGACACTGAAGCTTTCTTT
TRBJ1-4 many TRBV7-9 - CASSADLATNEKLFF TGTGCCAGCAGCGCTGATCTCGCAACTAATGAAAAACTGTTTTTT
TRBJ1-4 - TRBV5-5 - CASQRSGGDEKLFF TGTGCCAGCCAACGGTCCGGGGGAGATGAAAAACTGTTTTTT
TRBJ2-7 - TRBV11-2 TRBD1 CASSFPTSGTGSYEQYF TGTGCCAGCAGCTTTCCGACTTCCGGGACAGGGTCCTACGAGCAGTACTTC
TRBJ1-2 many TRBV12-3/TRBV12-4 - CASSSGPPYGYTF TGTGCCAGCAGTTCAGGACCCCCCTATGGCTACACCTTC
TRBJ1-1 many TRBV7-6 TRBD1 CASSLTGQGVDNTEAFF TGTGCCAGCAGCTTAACGGGACAGGGGGTGGATAACACTGAAGCTTTCTTT
TRBJ1-1 - TRBV4-2 TRBD1 CASSQWLTGGTEAFF TGTGCCAGCAGCCAGTGGTTGACAGGGGGTACTGAAGCTTTCTTT
TRBJ1-1 many TRBV2 - CASSERPEAFF TGTGCCAGCAGTGAAAGACCTGAAGCTTTCTTT
TRBJ1-6 many TRBV18 - CASSLTGGSSPLHF TGTGCCAGCTCACTGACAGGAGGGAGTTCACCCCTCCACTTT
TRBJ2-1 many TRBV11-2 - CASSLLGHRDEQFF TGTGCCAGCAGCTTACTGGGACACCGGGATGAGCAGTTCTTC
TRBJ1-4 many TRBV3-1 - CASSPPGLPTNEKLFF TGTGCCAGCAGCCCGCCAGGGCTCCCAACTAATGAAAAACTGTTTTTT
TRBJ2-1 many TRBV7-9 - CASNRDTFVEQFF TGTGCCAGCAACCGGGACACCTTCGTTGAGCAGTTCTTC
TRBJ2-7 - TRBV25-1 TRBD1 CASSERDRGFYEQYF TGTGCCAGCAGTGAGCGGGACAGGGGTTTCTACGAGCAGTACTTC
TRBJ2-3 many TRBV4-2 TRBD2 CASSQTTGGLADTQYF TGTGCCAGCAGCCAGACAACGGGGGGGCTAGCAGATACGCAGTATTTT
TRBJ1-1 many TRBV6-9 - CASSLTGPTQGDTEAFF TGTGCCAGCAGTTTAACCGGCCCAACCCAAGGGGACACTGAAGCTTTCTTT
TRBJ2-5 many TRBV12-3/TRBV12-4 - CASSPHWETQYF TGTGCCAGCAGCCCACACTGGGAGACCCAGTACTTC
TRBJ2-5 many TRBV6-2/TRBV6-3 TRBD2 CASSAQRGGQETQYF TGTGCCAGCAGCGCCCAGCGGGGGGGCCAGGAGACCCAGTACTTC
TRBJ2-1 many TRBV14 - CASSQDMAPYNEQFF TGTGCCAGCAGCCAAGATATGGCCCCTTACAATGAGCAGTTCTTC
TRBJ2-1 many TRBV5-1 - CASSHDKATGDEQFF TGCGCCAGCAGCCATGACAAGGCAACCGGGGATGAGCAGTTCTTC
TRBJ1-1 many TRBV19 TRBD1 CASSEGAGDMNTEAFF TGTGCCAGTAGTGAGGGGGCTGGGGACATGAACACTGAAGCTTTCTTT
TRBJ2-1 - TRBV9 - CASSPGPRGDEQFF TGTGCCAGCAGCCCCGGGCCCCGAGGGGATGAGCAGTTCTTC
TRBJ1-1 many TRBV12-3/TRBV12-4 TRBD1 CASSPTLYAGGTEAFF TGTGCCAGCAGTCCAACCCTGTATGCAGGGGGTACTGAAGCTTTCTTT
TRBJ2-1 - TRBV14 - CASSQDSSDNEQFF TGTGCCAGCAGCCAAGATAGCTCGGACAATGAGCAGTTCTTC
TRBJ2-1 many TRBV6-2/TRBV6-3 TRBD2 CASRRQGLAGGGQFF TGTGCCAGCAGGAGACAGGGACTAGCGGGGGGGGGGCAGTTCTTC
TRBJ2-1 many TRBV12-3/TRBV12-4 - CASRPSSYNEQFF TGTGCCAGCAGACCCAGCTCCTACAATGAGCAGTTCTTC
TRBJ2-3 - TRBV2 TRBD2 CASSGLAGGPGDTQYF TGTGCCAGCAGTGGCCTAGCGGGGGGACCCGGAGATACGCAGTATTTT
TRBJ2-1 many TRBV4-1 - CASSQDLTDFLGEQFF TGCGCCAGCAGCCAAGATCTTACAGACTTTCTTGGGGAGCAGTTCTTC
TRBJ1-5 - TRBV29-1 - CSPWTTHQPQHF TGCAGCCCCTGGACAACCCATCAGCCCCAGCATTTT
TRBJ2-3 many TRBV20-1 TRBD2 CSARASGGADTQYF TGCAGTGCTAGAGCTAGCGGGGGGGCGGATACGCAGTATTTT
TRBJ1-5 many TRBV19 - CASTESGVSNQPQHF TGTGCCAGTACCGAGAGTGGGGTCAGCAATCAGCCCCAGCATTTT
TRBJ1-2 many TRBV18 TRBD1 CASSPDLGTGDGYTF TGTGCCAGCTCACCGGATCTAGGGACAGGGGATGGCTACACCTTC
TRBJ2-7 many TRBV3-1 - CASSQDLARRAYEQYF TGTGCCAGCAGCCAAGACTTGGCCAGGCGAGCCTACGAGCAGTACTTC
TRBJ1-1 few TRBV19 TRBD1 CASSIPGQLNTEAFF TGTGCCAGTAGTATTCCGGGACAGTTGAACACTGAAGCTTTCTTT
TRBJ1-6 many TRBV2 - CASSDSGGNSPLHF TGTGCCAGCAGTGACTCGGGGGGAAATTCACCCCTCCACTTT
TRBJ1-5 many TRBV6-1 - CASRALYRGDQPQHF TGTGCCAGCAGGGCCCTTTATAGGGGGGATCAGCCCCAGCATTTT
TRBJ1-1 many TRBV7-9 - CASSLVPGHQSNTEAFF TGTGCCAGCAGCTTGGTCCCGGGACACCAGTCCAACACTGAAGCTTTCTTT
TRBJ2-3 few TRBV10-3 TRBD1 CAISESFVDRGRTDTQYF TGTGCCATCAGTGAGTCGTTTGTGGACAGGGGTCGCACAGATACGCAGTATTTT
TRBJ2-1 - TRBV6-4 TRBD2 CASSALAGGSYNEQFF TGTGCCAGCAGTGCGCTAGCGGGGGGGTCCTACAATGAGCAGTTCTTC
TRBJ2-7 - TRBV2 TRBD2 CASCRSALLAGGEQYF TGTGCCAGCTGCCGCTCAGCCCTACTAGCGGGGGGCGAGCAGTACTTC
TRBJ1-1 many TRBV19 - CASTSGRGTEAFF TGTGCCAGTACTAGCGGTAGGGGTACTGAAGCTTTCTTT
TRBJ2-3 many TRBV7-2 - CASSFGDTQYF TGTGCCAGCAGCTTCGGGGATACGCAGTATTTT
TRBJ2-7 many TRBV2 TRBD2 CQGLAGGRYEQYF TGTCAAGGACTAGCGGGAGGGCGGTACGAGCAGTACTTC